Listed here is a single TCR beta chain. Its antigen is still unknown. No base quality values were provided; no much bigger clone lies one nucleotide off. The sample holds other DNA sequences that translate to the same CDR3. These data are taken from a study of blood T cell repertoires in COVID-19 (dated by TCRdb to 2018 to 2020). Regarding the complete study: Samples from collaborators originated in the United States, Italy and Spain and spanned both the acute and convalescent phases of COVID-19. The prospective study material was composed of cDNA or gDNA derived from T cells, B-cell-depleted T cells, or PBMCs. The dataset comprised deeply sampled blood TCRbeta repertoires from subjects exposed to, actively infected with, or recovered from COVID-19. The repertoires were released in a freely available public database intended as a resource for research on the immune response to SARS-CoV-2. Samples were obtained from the ongoing ImmuneRACE study (first 160 participants) and from over 1,000 subjects provided by 6 global collaborators. Sample metadata almost always included a de-identified subject ID, COVID-19 status, age in years and sex. HLA class I and class II types, where available, came from metadata supplied by the sample provider rather than from assay-based typing.

TCRbeta CDR3 regions were amplified from genomic DNA using the immunoSEQ Assay, a bias-controlled multiplex PCR. In the authors' own workflow: Within the assay, amplification of reference gene primers was used to estimate how many nucleated cells each sample contained. To quantify the absolute abundance of each unique TCRbeta CDR3 rearrangement, sequence reads were collapsed and filtered. For each sample, productive Simpson clonality was calculated by taking the square root of Simpson's diversity index across productive rearrangements. As stored in TCRdb, this immuneACCESS dataset retains in-frame rearrangements with V and J assigned. A fraction of the clones does not appear; measured against another copy, unresolved V genes explain less than half of the discrepancy, and the remainder lacks a known reason. The V and J calls and clone size are taken from that table; D and trimming were inferred from the DNA. The sample table holds 200,000 to 300,000 clones, of which over 80% were seen once. 6% to 7% of the sample goes to the ten largest clones.

Each collaborating institution followed its own protocols to collect whole blood in K2EDTA tubes. For TCRbeta analysis, collaborators shipped samples in one of three forms: frozen whole blood, isolated PBMCs, or DNA extracted from either of those sample types. Findings and caveats that apply to the study as a whole: The amount of clinical and demographic metadata varied by source and participant and was provided uncurated.

Germline trimming: 4 bases from V, 4 bases from J; junction bases outside gene matches: 4. From the cysteine up to the phenylalanine, the CDR3 has a length of 14 residues. Only the CDR3 part of the read is kept: 42 bases, read in frame from the first base. Looking up the germline V gene yields CDR1 SGHDT and CDR2 YYEEEE. Sequencing was done on a sample of peripheral blood. This TCR was recovered from a woman aged 55-69 years with active or convalescent COVID-19. The chain couples TRBV5-6 to TRBJ1-5; 8 bases in between match TRBD1. DNA sequence: TGTGCCAGCAGCCCAGGACAGGGAAATCAGCCCCAGCATTTT. This yields the protein CASSPGQGNQPQHF.